The 3 T cell receptor beta chains below all came from one sample that was sequenced in a study of Tregs in tolerant kidney transplant recipients (dated by TCRdb to about 2019). Library generation was performed with the immunoSEQ multiplex PCR assay. The immuneACCESS repertoire file appears here via TCRdb, limited to in-frame rearrangements. These files lack a portion of the clones; in checked studies, under half of the deficit traces to unresolved V genes, and the cause of the others is not known. This specimen's table enumerates roughly 15,000 clones. Of the sample, approximately 3.4% is held by the ten largest clones. The transplants used related donors with nonmyeloablative bone marrow transplantation, and mixed chimerism in the human trials was transient. Sequencing used CD4+ T cells from blood (PBMCs), obtained 12 months after the transplant. These TCRs come from a human patient who received a combined kidney and bone marrow transplant. It is possible that, after a transplant, some T cells come from the graft donor.

A word on this clone: The CDR3 extends 3 residues past the end of the read, so its final part is completed from the germline J gene. The rearrangement joins TRBV19 to TRBJ2-2; TRBD2 agrees at 7 bases. V gave up 7 bases and J gave up 2 bases; unmatched junction bases: 10. The CDR3 runs 16 residues. Germline V gene data show CDR1 as LNHDA and CDR2 as SQIVND (reference sequence). CDR3 residues: CASTYGGSLNTGELFF. The sequenced CDR3 bases are TGTGCCAGTACATACGGCGGGAGCCTTAACACCGGGGAG.

Remarks on this clone: The read terminates 3 residues before the CDR3 end, so the remaining end is supplied by the germline J gene. The chain recombines TRBV29-1 with TRBJ1-1, with 7 positions matching TRBD1. This CDR3 contains 14 residues. Germline loops: CDR1 SQVTM, CDR2 ANQGSEA. Losses at the gene ends were 3 bases for V and 1 base for J; bases not matched to a gene: 5. CDR3 amino acids: CSVELGQKNTEAFF. The CDR3 bases that were read are TGCAGCGTTGAGCTGGGACAGAAGAACACTGAA. Based on the CDR3 plus reference TRBV29-1 and TRBJ1-1, the full variable domain is SAVISQKPSRDICQRGTSLTIQCQVDSQVTMMFWYRQQPGQSLTLIATANQGSEATYESGFVIDKFPISRPNLTFSTLTVSNMSPEDSSIYLCSVELGQKNTEAFFGQGTRLTVV.

Note on this clone: The CDR3 extends 3 residues past the end of the read, so its final part is completed from the germline J gene. V is TRBV14 and J is TRBJ1-1; 10 positions agree with TRBD1. The CDR3 extends over 15 amino acids. Per germline, CDR1 SGHDN and CDR2 FVKESK. V shed 4 bases and J 3 bases; nucleotides not matched to a gene: 5. Incomplete CDR3 DNA: TGTGCCAGCAGCCCCACGACAGGGGGCCACACTGAA. Amino acid sequence: CASSPTTGGHTE. The whole CDR3 sequence is CASSPTTGGHTEAFF.